Given below is one T cell receptor beta chain in context. Its antigen is as yet unknown. This sample stems from a study of CD8 T cells in Susac syndrome. cDNA came from about 0.5 to 1 ug RNA primed by random hexamers. The TCR beta CDR3 was amplified by immunoSEQ multiplex PCR across 54 Vbeta, 13 Jbeta. A single record per CDR3 protein comes from TCRdb applying MiXCR to the immunoSEQ multiplex PCR reads. The repertoire includes about 210,000 distinct CDR3 sequences, over 90% of them detected once, and roughly 0.14% sits in the top ten. The ends were cut back, 0 bases at V and 4 bases at J, with 25 bases in the middle. Germline V gives CDR1 LGHNA, CDR2 YNFKEQ. The CDR3 loop spans 19 amino acids. Whole-study results and caveats: Clonal expansion was not observed in the Susac syndrome CD4+ T cell repertoires.

Sequencing of TCR beta covered CD8+ and CD4+ T cells obtained from blood. Negative isolation was used for CD8+ and CD4+ T cells, and FACS enrichment was applied to TEMRA cells. The sequencing sample was made of CD4+ T cells from PBMCs. This clonotype was obtained from a human donor with Susac syndrome. This chain joins TRBV4-2 and TRBJ2-7, with D maybe TRBD2 (5 bases). DNA for the CDR3: TGTGCCAGCAGCCAAGATTTCGGAGGAACGAGAGACCCTAGATACGAGCAGTACTTC. It yields the protein CASSQDFGGTRDPRYEQYF.